The present T cell receptor (beta chain) was sequenced within a study of blood T cell repertoires in COVID-19. Turning to the study itself: T cells, B-cell-depleted T cells, or PBMCs supplied cDNA or gDNA.

As originally analysed: Reference gene primers were amplified, and this amplification served to estimate nucleated cell counts. Only in-frame clones appear in the TCRdb table, and some are missing; sequencing was by immunoSEQ multiplex PCR. The V and J calls and clone size were taken over from that table, and D and trimming were inferred from the DNA. The table shows some 220,000 clones, with 80% to 85% occurring only once. This clone was observed a few times. Germline values: CDR1 MNHEY, CDR2 SVGAGI. V was clipped by 6 bases and J by 1 base; unmatched bases: 2. CDR3 size: 14 residues. The V call is TRBV6-5, the J call TRBJ1-5; 8 bases are shared with TRBD1. Sequences were obtained from peripheral blood. The sequence was collected from a woman in her sixties or seventies who had recovered from COVID-19. DNA of the CDR3: TGTGCCAGCAGCCGGACAGGGAGCAATCAGCCCCAGCATTTT. This gives the protein CASSRTGSNQPQHF.